The clone carrying this T cell receptor beta chain came up a few times. Through a sample-barcoded 5' primer and a J-beta primer mix, a second PCR was run for about 6 to 11 cycles. Researchers report that each sample yielded at least 2.5 million CDR3-containing paired-end reads. TCRdb independently ran MiXCR on the 5' RACE reads; one entry per CDR3 protein. The sample gives more than 700,000 distinct CDR3 sequences, about half of which show up once; 15% to 20% is in the top ten. Trimming at V came to 5 bases and at J to 10 bases, leaving 5 bases not matched to a gene. The CDR3 covers 13 residues. The germline V gene encodes CDR1 MNHEY and CDR2 SMNVEV (reference sequence). The sample is drawn from a study of blood T cells in healthy people across ages. Ranging in age from about 6 to 90, the donors were healthy Caucasian individuals from Russia.

The source of this sequence is a man aged 80 or over in good health. The chain has TRBV27 and TRBJ2-1, with 10 nucleotides matching TRBD2. Sequenced: blood. The CDR3 sequence: CASSPQTSGEQFF. CDR3 bases: TGTGCCAGCAGTCCCCAGACTAGCGGGGAGCAGTTCTTC.